This entry lists 11 T cell receptor beta chains sequenced from one sample in a study of blood T cells in healthy people across ages. Alongside a J-beta primer mix, a sample-barcoded 5' primer served in a second PCR lasting 7 to 11 cycles. Each CDR3 protein is one row after TCRdb ran MiXCR on the 5' RACE reads. The profile shows about 2 million distinct CDR3 sequences, less than 50% of them singletons. The sequencing input was blood. The receptors stem from a woman aged 35 to 49 in good health.

This chain joins TRBV20-1 and TRBJ1-1; tentatively, D is TRBD1 (5 bases). The ends were cut back, 3 bases at V and 10 bases at J, with 18 bases in the middle. Germline lookup yields CDR1 DFQATT and CDR2 SNEGSKA (reference sequence). The CDR3 consists of 13 residues. CDR3: CSARERTQFPAFF. The CDR3 coding sequence is TGCAGTGCTAGGGAGCGGACACAGTTTCCAGCTTTCTTT.

The rearrangement joins TRBV5-6 to TRBJ2-7; D possibly corresponds to TRBD1 (5 bases). The V end was cut by 6 bases, the J end by 0 bases, with 16 bases between. The CDR3 contains 15 residues. The germline gives CDR1 SGHDT, CDR2 YYEEEE. The CDR3 DNA follows: TGTGCCAGCATTTCAAAAGCAGGGATCTCCTACGAGCAGTACTTC. It is translated as CASISKAGISYEQYF.

The rearrangement uses TRBV27 and TRBJ2-4; D call uncertain. V gave up 4 bases and J gave up 0 bases, with 10 bases separating them. The CDR3 covers 15 residues. CDR1 is MNHEY and CDR2 is SMNVEV in the germline V gene (reference sequence). CDR3 amino acids: CASSSWRLAKNIQYF. For the CDR3, the DNA is TGTGCCAGCAGTTCCTGGCGGTTAGCCAAAAACATTCAGTACTTC.

Many counts were recorded for this clonotype. This rearrangement joins TRBV13 to TRBJ2-5, with 7 bases aligning to TRBD1. Germline-derived CDR1 and CDR2 are PRHDT and FYEKMQ (reference sequence). The CDR3 contains 14 residues. Unmatched junction bases numbered 6, after V lost 6 bases and J lost 2 bases. The CDR3 protein is CASSSGTEQETQYF. The CDR3, as DNA: TGTGCCAGCAGTTCCGGGACAGAACAAGAGACCCAGTACTTC.

This chain joins TRBV10-3 and TRBJ2-5; weak D call: TRBD2 (7 bases). The germline V gene has CDR1 ENHRY and CDR2 SYGVKD. V was cut by 7 bases and J by 11 bases, with 26 bases left in between. This CDR3 is 15 amino acids long. CDR3 in amino acids: CAIKPGASGYNEQYF. Here the CDR3 DNA reads TGTGCCATCAAGCCGGGGGCTAGCGGCTACAATGAGCAGTACTTC.

This chain uses TRBV28 with TRBJ1-5; 9 nucleotides align to TRBD1. Germline assignment: CDR1 MDHEN and CDR2 SYDVKM. There are 16 residues in the CDR3. Trimming at V came to 5 bases and at J to 2 bases, leaving 7 bases not matched to a gene. The DNA of the CDR3 is TGTGCCAGCAGTGCCCATACAGGGGGCGGCAATCAGCCCCAGCATTTT. It translates to CASSAHTGGGNQPQHF.

This chain connects TRBV20-1 to TRBJ2-1; D is possibly TRBD2 (7 bases). Looked up from germline, CDR1 is DFQATT and CDR2 is SNEGSKA (reference sequence). Trimming removed 3 bases at V and 3 bases at J, with 12 bases between. The CDR3 sequence is 14 residues long. The CDR3 reads CSASWRGLYNEQFF. CDR3 DNA: TGCAGTGCTAGTTGGCGGGGGCTCTACAATGAGCAGTTCTTC.

V and J are TRBV27 and TRBJ2-3; TRBD1 is a possible D gene (5 bases). The CDR3 is 14 residues long. V was pared by 6 bases and J by 3 bases, with 13 bases between. The germline V gene encodes CDR1 MNHEY and CDR2 SMNVEV (reference sequence). CDR3 DNA sequence: TGTGCCAGCAGAGGGGATCTCGTGACAGATACGCAGTATTTT. Translation: CASRGDLVTDTQYF.

V and J are TRBV7-3 and TRBJ1-2; D might be TRBD1 (5 bases). The CDR3 sequence is 16 residues long. CDR1 and CDR2 from the germline V gene are SGHTA and FQGTGA. The V end lost 2 bases, the J end lost 5 bases, and 18 bases lay between the germline ends. CDR3 residues: CASSLVGLFRFYGYTF. CDR3 sequence (DNA): TGTGCCAGCAGCTTAGTGGGGCTGTTCCGATTTTATGGCTACACCTTC.

This sequence joins TRBV6-2 or TRBV6-3 and TRBJ1-5; 7 positions match TRBD1. Germline CDR1 is MNHEY and CDR2 is SVGEGT. The CDR3 runs 15 residues. After removal of 6 bases from V and 2 bases from J, the junction contained 7 bases not matched to a gene. In DNA, the CDR3 is TGTGCCAGCAGCCAAAGGGGGCCGGGCAATCAGCCCCAGCATTTT. Translating gives CASSQRGPGNQPQHF.

In its sample, this clonotype was seen a few times. The chain combines TRBV4-3 with TRBJ2-7; 7 positions agree with TRBD1. The trim removed 2 bases at V and 1 base at J, leaving 11 bases unmatched. Germline assignment: CDR1 LGHNA and CDR2 YSLEER. The CDR3 has 17 amino acids. The CDR3 coding sequence is TGCGCCAGCAGCCAACTCCGGGACAGCAATGTATCCTACGAGCAGTACTTC. Residues: CASSQLRDSNVSYEQYF.